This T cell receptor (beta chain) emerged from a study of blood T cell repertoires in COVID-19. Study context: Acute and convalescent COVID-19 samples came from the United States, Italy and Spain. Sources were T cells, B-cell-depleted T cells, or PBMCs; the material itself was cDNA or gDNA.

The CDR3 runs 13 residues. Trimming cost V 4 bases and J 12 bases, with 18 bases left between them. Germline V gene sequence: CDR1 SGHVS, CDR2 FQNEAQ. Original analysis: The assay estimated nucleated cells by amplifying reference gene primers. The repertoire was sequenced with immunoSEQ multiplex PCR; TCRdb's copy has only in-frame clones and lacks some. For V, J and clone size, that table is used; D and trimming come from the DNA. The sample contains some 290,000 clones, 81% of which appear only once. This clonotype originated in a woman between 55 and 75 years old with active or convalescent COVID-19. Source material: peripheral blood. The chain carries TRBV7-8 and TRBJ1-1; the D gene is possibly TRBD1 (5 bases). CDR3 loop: CASSSPATVVPFF. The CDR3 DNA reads TGTGCCAGCAGCTCTCCTGCGACAGTCGTTCCTTTCTTT.